The entry that follows covers one T cell receptor beta chain sequence. The CDR3 contains 14 residues. Trimming cost V 5 bases and J 6 bases; bases outside gene matches: 9. Looked up from germline, CDR1 is SGHTA and CDR2 is FQGNSA. Original processing methods: Reference gene primer amplification gave estimated nucleated cell counts. Profiled with immunoSEQ multiplex PCR; TCRdb holds only in-frame clones, not every one. V and J calls and clone size come straight from that table; D and trimming were deduced from the DNA. This repertoire shows some 190,000 clones, around 85% found once; its top ten account for around 11%. These data originate in a study of blood T cell repertoires in COVID-19. Across the study: Samples of COVID-19 (acute and convalescent) were obtained from the United States, Italy and Spain. Nucleic acid was either cDNA or gDNA, and it came from T cells, B-cell-depleted T cells, or PBMCs.

This TCR was recovered from a woman in her forties or fifties with acute or convalescent COVID-19. The sequencing input was peripheral blood. V usage is TRBV7-2 and J usage is TRBJ1-1; 7 bases align to TRBD1. In DNA form, the CDR3 reads TGTGCCAGCAGCGTCGCTACTAGGGGGCCTGAAGCTTTCTTT. Its protein is CASSVATRGPEAFF.